There are many counts of the clone carrying this T cell receptor (beta chain). This sample stems from a study of human T cells and chemical hapten exposure. The study's library attached unique molecular identifiers to single cDNA molecules. TCRdb re-called the 5' RACE reads with MiXCR, one entry per CDR3 protein. The sample yields about 140,000 distinct CDR3 sequences, 3.5% to 5% seen once. Total RNA was isolated from whole blood that had not been fractionated. CDR3 length: 18 residues. After removal of 0 bases from V and 4 bases from J, the junction contained 14 bases not matched to a gene. CDR1 is SGDLS and CDR2 is YYNGEE in the germline V gene.

The source of this sequence is a female donor in good health. The rearrangement joins TRBV9 to TRBJ1-1; 8 bases agree with TRBD1. DNA for the CDR3: TGTGCCAGCAGCGTAGGCCATAAGGGGGCGGACAGGGCCACTGAAGCTTTCTTT. This translates into CASSVGHKGADRATEAFF.